One sample yielded the 14 T cell receptor beta chains listed below, sequenced in a study of blood T cell repertoires in COVID-19. The assay was immunoSEQ multiplex PCR, and TCRdb's table has in-frame clones only and misses some. This table has a few hundred thousand clones, about 90% appearing once. Sequencing was done on a sample of PBMCs or T cells enriched from blood (not recorded which). The origin of the receptors is a young man who had recovered from COVID-19.

The chain recombines TRBV19 with TRBJ1-6; D is possibly TRBD1 (6 bases). Germline CDR1 reads LNHDA; CDR2 reads SQIVND (reference sequence). The CDR3 loop spans 16 amino acids. V was trimmed by 5 bases and J by 7 bases, leaving 18 bases between them. The CDR3 reads CASSETVQGLNSPLHF. CDR3 nucleotides: TGTGCCAGTAGTGAGACGGTTCAGGGGCTAAATTCACCCCTCCACTTT.

The V call is TRBV3-1 (or the pseudogene TRBV3-2), the J call TRBJ1-4; perhaps TRBD1 as D (5 bases). This CDR3 is built from 14 residues. Trimming left V 5 bases short and J 6 bases short, with 13 bases between. Germline V gene sequence: CDR1 LGHDT, CDR2 YNNKEL (reference sequence). The CDR3 DNA sequence: TGTGCCAGCAGCGAATCCGGGACTTATGAAAAACTGTTTTTT. This codes for CASSESGTYEKLFF.

This sequence joins TRBV6-5 and TRBJ2-1; D unresolved. Germline values: CDR1 MNHEY, CDR2 SVGAGI. Trimming removed 6 bases at V and 2 bases at J, with 14 bases between. The CDR3 sequence is 15 residues long. The CDR3 DNA sequence: TGTGCCAGCAGGGCGATATCTAGGCCCTACAATGAGCAGTTCTTC. Translation gives CASRAISRPYNEQFF.

The V and J genes are TRBV5-1 and TRBJ2-3, with TRBD1 matching over 11 bases. Looked up from germline, CDR1 is SGHRS and CDR2 is YFSETQ. V was pared by 2 bases and J by 6 bases, with 8 bases of the junction left unmatched. The CDR3 is made up of 16 amino acids. The CDR3 spells CASSFGRDRGVDTQYF. CDR3 nucleotides: TGCGCCAGCAGCTTCGGACGGGACAGGGGGGTGGATACGCAGTATTTT.

In nucleotides, the CDR3 is TGTGCCAGCAGCCGGGACAGTTACACTGAAGCTTTCTTT. Its translation is CASSRDSYTEAFF. The chain recombines TRBV6-5 with TRBJ1-1, with 7 positions matching TRBD1. Per germline, CDR1 MNHEY and CDR2 SVGAGI. The CDR3 consists of 13 residues. With 6 bases clipped from V and 3 bases from J, the junction kept 4 bases outside the gene matches.

The gene calls are TRBV7-6 and TRBJ2-7; TRBD2 matches 9 bases. The junction had 9 bases not matched to a gene; V was cut back by 3 bases and J by 0 bases. The germline V gene encodes CDR1 SGHVS and CDR2 FNYEAQ. There are 17 residues in the CDR3. This CDR3 is CASSFFPAGGLSYEQYF. The CDR3 DNA follows: TGTGCCAGCAGCTTTTTTCCGGCGGGGGGGCTCTCCTACGAGCAGTACTTC.

The J gene is TRBJ1-3, the V gene TRBV10-3; perhaps TRBD1 as D (6 bases). Looked up from germline, CDR1 is ENHRY and CDR2 is SYGVKD. The V end was cut by 0 bases, the J end by 2 bases, with 14 bases between. The CDR3 is made up of 17 amino acids. CDR3 DNA: TGTGCCATCAGTGAGTCGAAACAGGGCATCGCTGGAAACACCATATATTTT. It codes for CAISESKQGIAGNTIYF.

This rearrangement joins TRBV7-3 to TRBJ1-1, with D possibly TRBD1 on 6 matching bases. This CDR3 contains 14 residues. Germline CDR1 reads SGHTA; CDR2 reads FQGTGA. V dropped 4 bases and J dropped 5 bases, with 14 bases sitting between them. CDR3 DNA: TGTGCCAGCAGCTCTGCGACAGGCGGGACTGAAGCTTTCTTT. It specifies CASSSATGGTEAFF.

V gene TRBV28 combines with J gene TRBJ2-5, with D perhaps TRBD1 (6 bases). The CDR3 is 17 amino acids. Per germline, CDR1 MDHEN and CDR2 SYDVKM. Trimming removed 5 bases from V and 2 bases from J, with 21 bases in between. CDR3: CASSQYYGTQIQETQYF. CDR3 DNA sequence: TGTGCCAGCAGTCAATACTACGGGACACAGATTCAAGAGACCCAGTACTTC.

The CDR3 DNA follows: TGTGCCAGCAGACCGCGCGGGGGAAGTAACTATGGCTACACCTTC. Its protein is CASRPRGGSNYGYTF. The rearrangement uses TRBV3-1 (or the pseudogene TRBV3-2) and TRBJ1-2; a possible D gene is TRBD1 (5 bases). The CDR3 has 15 residues. The germline gives CDR1 LGHDT, CDR2 YNNKEL (reference sequence). V gave up 6 bases and J gave up 1 base, with 15 bases separating them.

The chain uses TRBV3-1 (or the pseudogene TRBV3-2) and TRBJ1-2, with TRBD1 as a possible D gene (6 bases). Deletions cut 2 bases from V and 2 bases from J, with 9 bases between. The V gene's germline CDR1 is LGHDT and CDR2 YNNKEL (reference sequence). The CDR3 length is 14 residues. The CDR3 sequence is CASSQPGGNYGYTF. CDR3 coding DNA: TGTGCCAGCAGCCAACCGGGGGGCAACTATGGCTACACCTTC.

This clone was seen only a few times. The V and J genes are TRBV2 and TRBJ1-5; 8 bases fit TRBD1. The V gene end was trimmed by 8 bases and the J gene end by 7 bases; junction bases not matched to a gene: 13. Per germline, CDR1 SNHLY and CDR2 FYNNEI. The CDR3 length is 15 residues. For the CDR3, the DNA is TGTGCCAGCCGGACAGGGACACAGGGAGGGCAGCCCCAGCATTTT. It yields the protein CASRTGTQGGQPQHF. The variable domain in full, with the rest retrieved from reference TRBV2 and TRBJ1-5, is EPEVTQTPSHQVTQMGQEVILRCVPISNHLYFYWYRQILGQKVEFLVSFYNNEISEKSEIFDDQFSVERPDGSNFTLKIRSTKLEDSAMYFCASRTGTQGGQPQHFGDGTRLSIL.

The chain carries TRBV18 and TRBJ1-4; possibly TRBD1 for D (5 bases). Germline V gene sequence: CDR1 KGHSH, CDR2 LQKENI. The CDR3 runs to 17 residues. V was trimmed by 2 bases and J by 0 bases, leaving 13 bases between them. The CDR3 bases are TGTGCCAGCTCACCAGGGGCAGTCCCTGCAACTAATGAAAAACTGTTTTTT. It translates to CASSPGAVPATNEKLFF.

The chain has TRBV5-5 and TRBJ1-2, with D possibly being TRBD1 (6 bases). CDR1 and CDR2 (germline): SGHKS, YYEKEE (reference sequence). V lost 5 bases to trimming and J lost 6 bases, with 14 bases between them. The CDR3 length is 13 residues. This CDR3 reads CASRLQGSDGYTF. In nucleotides, the CDR3 is TGTGCCAGCAGACTCCAGGGGAGTGATGGCTACACCTTC. The full variable domain, completed using reference TRBV5-5 and TRBJ1-2, is DAGVTQSPTHLIKTRGQQVTLRCSPISGHKSVSWYQQVLGQGPQFIFQYYEKEERGRGNFPDRFSARQFPNYSSELNVNALLLGDSALYLCASRLQGSDGYTFGSGTRLTVV.